This T cell receptor (beta chain) comes out of a study of beta chain features in type 1 diabetes. The study reverse transcribed the entire isolated RNA, so it sequenced expressed TCRB transcripts. Produced via immunoSEQ multiplex PCR; TCRdb's table is partial and in-frame only. The profile shows 350,000 or so clones, roughly 21% of them singletons. The germline CDR1 and CDR2 sequences are MGHRA and YSYEKL. V lost 5 bases, J lost 3 bases, and 8 bases stayed unmatched. CDR3 size: 16 residues. This receptor was taken from a woman younger than 35 in good health. The V call is TRBV4-1, the J call TRBJ1-4; TRBD1 agrees at 8 bases. The sample taken for sequencing was naive CD4+ T cells from blood. The CDR3 protein is CASSLTGQGSNEKLFF. The DNA for the CDR3 is TGCGCCAGCAGCTTGACCGGACAGGGATCTAATGAAAAACTGTTTTTT.